The 24 T cell receptor beta chains given below trace back to one sample, sequenced in a study of cytotoxic CD8 clonotypes in ibrutinib-treated CLL. Assay: immunoSEQ multiplex PCR; the TCRdb copy retains only in-frame clones and omits some. The sample lists approximately 280,000 clones, approximately 76% occurring once. The sequencing used PBMCs, collected at disease progression, from a patient treated with ibrutinib. The origin of the receptors is a human donor with chronic lymphocytic leukemia.

Here the CDR3 DNA reads TGTGCCAGCAGTCCCGGGACAAGCAATCAGCCCCAGCATTTT. The encoded protein is CASSPGTSNQPQHF. The chain couples TRBV6-5 to TRBJ1-5; D is possibly TRBD1 (6 bases). V lost 5 bases to trimming and J lost 1 base, with 9 bases between them. The CDR3 consists of 14 residues. In germline, CDR1 is MNHEY, CDR2 SVGAGI.

This chain links TRBV11-3 with TRBJ2-7, with 7 bases fitting TRBD2. The CDR3 runs to 14 residues. CDR1 and CDR2 from the germline V gene are SGHNT and YENEEA. Germline trimming cut 5 bases from V and 0 bases from J; bases unmatched to any gene: 4. CDR3 sequence: CASSQGGGSYEQYF. The CDR3 DNA sequence: TGTGCCAGCAGCCAAGGCGGGGGCTCCTACGAGCAGTACTTC.

The rearrangement joins TRBV5-1 to TRBJ1-2, with D unclear. The V and J ends lost 4 bases and 5 bases respectively, with 12 bases between them. The CDR3 loop spans 13 amino acids. The germline V gene encodes CDR1 SGHRS and CDR2 YFSETQ. The CDR3 protein is CASSSLFLYGYTF. The CDR3, as DNA: TGCGCCAGCAGCAGCCTCTTTTTGTATGGCTACACCTTC.

The chain carries TRBV9 and TRBJ2-2, with D uncertain. Germline CDR1 reads SGDLS; CDR2 reads YYNGEE. The V end was cut by 1 base, the J end by 5 bases, with 0 bases between. The CDR3 runs 11 residues. The CDR3 bases are TGTGCCAGCAGCGTAACCGGGGAGCTGTTTTTT. As protein: CASSVTGELFF.

In this sample, this clone turned up once. The CDR3 is CASSTSVNTGELFF. The CDR3 region has the DNA TGTGCCAGCAGCACTAGCGTGAACACCGGGGAGCTGTTTTTT. This chain uses TRBV7-8 with TRBJ2-2; 7 positions match TRBD2. Germline CDR1 SGHVS, CDR2 FQNEAQ. The CDR3 has 14 amino acids. V was clipped by 5 bases and J by 1 base; unmatched bases: 1.

The gene calls are TRBV4-2 and TRBJ2-7, with D possibly being TRBD1 or TRBD2 (5 bases each). Germline assignment: CDR1 LGHNA and CDR2 YNFKEQ. Trimming shortened V by 0 bases and J by 2 bases, and 8 bases separated the two germline ends. This CDR3 contains 14 residues. The DNA for the CDR3 is TGTGCCAGCAGCCAAGACGGGGCGACCTACGAGCAGTACTTC. It encodes CASSQDGATYEQYF.

This clone was detected a few times. The chain couples TRBV15 to TRBJ1-2, with D hard to call. Germline V CDR1 and CDR2: LNHNV, YYDKDF (reference sequence). V dropped 5 bases and J dropped 0 bases, with 7 bases sitting between them. This CDR3 has 13 residues. In DNA form, the CDR3 reads TGTGCCACCAGCCTGCTCACTAACTATGGCTACACCTTC. Its protein is CATSLLTNYGYTF.

This clone was observed once. The chain has TRBV6-5 and TRBJ2-1; D call uncertain. Looked up from germline, CDR1 is MNHEY and CDR2 is SVGAGI. V was cut by 1 base and J by 9 bases, with 7 bases left in between. This CDR3 region has 12 residues. CDR3 region: CASSYFGFEQFF. For the CDR3, the DNA is TGTGCCAGCAGTTACTTCGGTTTTGAGCAGTTCTTC.

The chain employs TRBV5-4 and TRBJ1-2; 9 bases map to TRBD1. V trimming: 4 bases; J trimming: 10 bases; junction bases outside the gene matches: 8. CDR3 length: 13 amino acids. Germline V lookup: CDR1 SGHNT, CDR2 YYREEE (reference sequence). CDR3 protein: CASSLSGTGIYTF. The CDR3, as DNA: TGTGCCAGCAGCCTCTCCGGGACAGGGATCTACACCTTC.

The genes are TRBV2 and TRBJ2-3; D is unresolved. This CDR3 comprises 10 residues. Between the trimmed V and J ends, which lost 8 bases and 9 bases, there was a span of 9 bases. Germline lookup yields CDR1 SNHLY and CDR2 FYNNEI. CDR3 region: CASRGKTQYF. DNA for the CDR3: TGTGCCAGCCGCGGCAAAACGCAGTATTTT.

This clone was detected only a few times. The chain uses TRBV7-9 and TRBJ1-5, with a tentative D call TRBD1 (5 bases). Trimming pared 2 bases from V and 7 bases from J, leaving 12 bases between. Germline values: CDR1 SEHNR, CDR2 FQNEAQ (reference sequence). The CDR3 runs 14 residues. The CDR3 protein is CASSLWGVTQPQHF. The CDR3 coding sequence is TGTGCCAGCAGCTTATGGGGGGTTACGCAGCCCCAGCATTTT.

As DNA, the CDR3 is TGTGCCAGCAGCGGACAGGGTTGGGGCACAGATACGCAGTATTTT. Translated, it gives CASSGQGWGTDTQYF. This sequence joins TRBV7-2 and TRBJ2-3; 8 positions match TRBD1. The CDR3 covers 15 residues. V shed 5 bases, J shed 1 base, and the junction held 5 bases outside the gene matches. CDR1 is SGHTA and CDR2 is FQGNSA in the germline V gene.

The chain employs TRBV6-4 and TRBJ2-1; the match to TRBD1 covers 9 bases. The CDR3 loop spans 13 amino acids. V shed 5 bases and J 8 bases; nucleotides not matched to a gene: 4. Looked up from germline, CDR1 is MRHNA and CDR2 is SNTAGT. The CDR3 sequence: CASSKDRGDEQFF. DNA for the CDR3: TGTGCCAGCAGTAAGGACAGGGGCGATGAGCAGTTCTTC.

The chain combines TRBV11-2 with TRBJ2-1, with D unresolved. The CDR3 extends over 16 amino acids. Germline CDR1 is SGHAT and CDR2 is FQNNGV. Trimming took 4 bases from V and 8 from J, leaving 21 bases between them. The DNA of the CDR3 is TGTGCCAGCAGCTCTGTCCGGGCCGGGCGATTGGATGAGCAGTTCTTC. Amino acid sequence: CASSSVRAGRLDEQFF.

The chain has TRBV10-2 and TRBJ2-7, with 12 bases that match TRBD1. Germline V gives CDR1 WSHSY, CDR2 SAAADI. The ends lost 3 bases at V and 4 bases at J; junction bases unmatched: 4. This CDR3 has 15 amino acids. The CDR3 loop reads CASSDPGQGAYEQYF. CDR3 DNA: TGCGCCAGCAGTGACCCGGGACAGGGGGCTTACGAGCAGTACTTC.

V is TRBV7-2 and J is TRBJ1-2; D is unclear. The CDR3 covers 11 residues. V was pared by 2 bases and J by 4 bases, with 2 bases between. Looked up from germline, CDR1 is SGHTA and CDR2 is FQGNSA. This CDR3 is CASSLFYGYTF. The CDR3 region has the DNA TGTGCCAGCAGCTTATTCTATGGCTACACCTTC.

CDR3 sequence (DNA): TGTGCCAGCAGCTCGACCCCTCACCTGGGGTACGAGCAGTACTTC. Translation: CASSSTPHLGYEQYF. The chain couples TRBV13 to TRBJ2-7, with unresolved D. Trimming cost V 4 bases and J 4 bases, with 17 bases left between them. The CDR3 is 15 amino acids. Germline V gene sequence: CDR1 PRHDT, CDR2 FYEKMQ (reference sequence).

As to this clone: Within the sample, other DNA sequences also encode this same CDR3. This chain joins TRBV5-1 and TRBJ2-2, with D perhaps TRBD1 or TRBD2 (5 bases each). The germline V gene has CDR1 SGHRS and CDR2 YFSETQ. The V and J ends lost 1 base and 5 bases respectively, with 6 bases between them. The CDR3 runs 13 residues. The chain's CDR3 is CASSLWGTGELFF. CDR3 sequence (DNA): TGCGCCAGCAGCTTGTGGGGGACCGGGGAGCTGTTTTTT.

The chain joins TRBV5-6 to TRBJ1-4; possibly TRBD1 for D (5 bases). Germline CDR1 is SGHDT and CDR2 is YYEEEE. Trimming shortened V by 4 bases and J by 12 bases, and 10 bases separated the two germline ends. The CDR3 consists of 11 residues. The CDR3 loop reads CASSIDRELFF. The CDR3 nucleotides are TGTGCCAGCAGCATCGACAGAGAACTGTTTTTT.

A few counts support this clone. The rearrangement links TRBV4-1 to TRBJ1-5, with TRBD1 matching 9 bases. Germline V CDR1 and CDR2: MGHRA, YSYEKL. The CDR3 runs 15 residues. V was clipped by 5 bases and J by 7 bases; unmatched bases: 9. The CDR3 region is CASSTYRGPRQPQHF. The CDR3 DNA reads TGCGCCAGCAGCACATACAGGGGGCCGAGACAGCCCCAGCATTTT.

The gene calls are TRBV5-4 and TRBJ2-3; TRBD2 agrees at 11 bases. The V segment lost 0 bases and the J segment 7 bases; nucleotides outside the gene matches: 4. Germline CDR1 reads SGHNT; CDR2 reads YYREEE (reference sequence). This CDR3 has 15 amino acids. This CDR3 is CASSLARTSGYTQYF. The CDR3 DNA follows: TGTGCCAGCAGCTTGGCCCGGACTAGCGGGTATACGCAGTATTTT.

The rearrangement uses TRBV5-6 and TRBJ1-5; TRBD1 agrees at 9 bases. This CDR3 contains 15 residues. V trimming: 4 bases; J trimming: 8 bases; junction bases outside the gene matches: 10. Looked up from germline, CDR1 is SGHDT and CDR2 is YYEEEE. Here the CDR3 reads CASSLYRGLGEPQHF. CDR3 sequence (DNA): TGTGCCAGCAGCCTCTACAGGGGGCTGGGGGAGCCCCAGCATTTT. The full variable domain, in which reference TRBV5-6 and TRBJ1-5 provide the parts outside the CDR3, is DAGVTQSPTHLIKTRGQQVTLRCSPKSGHDTVSWYQQALGQGPQFIFQYYEEEERQRGNFPDRFSGHQFPNYSSELNVNALLLGDSALYLCASSLYRGLGEPQHFGDGTRLSIL.

A note on this clone: The identical CDR3 is also encoded by other nucleotide sequences in the sample. The chain couples TRBV9 to TRBJ1-5; tentatively, D is TRBD1 (5 bases). Per the germline V gene, CDR1 is SGDLS and CDR2 is YYNGEE. With 2 bases removed from V and 3 bases from J, the gap between germline ends came to 9 bases. The CDR3 spans 14 residues. CDR3 DNA: TGTGCCAGCAGCGTTGGGGGGTCCAATCAGCCCCAGCATTTT. This translates into CASSVGGSNQPQHF.

The sample holds one count of this clone. The gene calls are TRBV27 and TRBJ1-1; D unclear. Germline values: CDR1 MNHEY, CDR2 SMNVEV (reference sequence). The CDR3 consists of 13 residues. Between the trimmed V and J ends, which lost 3 bases and 4 bases, there was a span of 9 bases. The CDR3 coding sequence is TGTGCCAGCAGTTTTTCGCGGGTCACTGAAGCTTTCTTT. Protein: CASSFSRVTEAFF.